This passage covers 5 T cell receptor beta chains from one sample sequenced in a study of T cell responses to AZD1222 COVID-19 vaccine (dated by TCRdb to the early 2020s). Receptor amplification or capture employed the immunoSEQ multiplex PCR assay. TCRdb took over this immuneACCESS table, retaining in-frame rearrangements with V and J assigned. Such tables are incomplete; in checked studies, under half of the missing clones stem from an unresolved V gene, and the remainder is unexplained. This sample lists roughly 150,000 clones; approximately 90% were detected once. The ten largest clones capture 1% to 1.5% of the sample. The sample's time point, from its label and the paper: about 28 days (+/-7) after the second vaccine dose. Sequenced here: peripheral blood, sampled 28 days after the second AZD1222 dose. The source is an adult who received the AZD1222 COVID-19 vaccine.

The chain combines TRBV10-3 with TRBJ1-2; TRBD1 agrees at 10 bases. The germline CDR1 and CDR2 sequences are ENHRY and SYGVKD. The junction had 3 bases not matched to a gene; V was cut back by 4 bases and J by 7 bases. CDR3 length equals 13 residues. The CDR3 DNA reads TGTGCCATCAGTGCCGGACAGGGGGGTGGCTACACCTTC. It translates to CAISAGQGGGYTF.

V and J are TRBV14 and TRBJ1-5; D is unclear. The CDR3 loop spans 13 amino acids. The V gene lost 1 base and the J gene lost 4 bases, with 5 bases spanning the gap. Germline V lookup: CDR1 SGHDN, CDR2 FVKESK. The CDR3 DNA reads TGTGCCAGCAGCCAAGCTGGGAATCAGCCCCAGCATTTT. It specifies CASSQAGNQPQHF.

As concerns this clone: The same CDR3 arises from other DNA sequences in this sample as well. The rearrangement links TRBV5-1 to TRBJ2-7, with 8 bases that match TRBD1. The CDR3 is made up of 14 amino acids. Germline-derived CDR1 and CDR2 are SGHRS and YFSETQ. The V and J ends lost 0 bases and 3 bases, in that order; junction bases with no gene match: 2. CDR3 bases: TGCGCCAGCAGCTTGGGAACAGGGGGCTACGAGCAGTACTTC. Encoded protein: CASSLGTGGYEQYF.

V is TRBV19 and J is TRBJ1-1, with D perhaps matching TRBD1 (5 bases). CDR1 is LNHDA and CDR2 is SQIVND in the germline V gene (reference sequence). The CDR3 length is 15 residues. Trimming pared 2 bases from V and 3 bases from J, leaving 13 bases between. The CDR3 protein is CASSITRGRDTEAFF. CDR3 nucleotide sequence: TGTGCCAGTAGTATAACAAGGGGAAGGGACACTGAAGCTTTCTTT.

This chain uses TRBV9 with TRBJ1-2; the D is unclear. The V gene lost 0 bases and the J gene lost 4 bases, with 10 bases spanning the gap. The CDR3 covers 14 residues. CDR1 and CDR2 (germline): SGDLS, YYNGEE. The CDR3 here is CASSVGGTAYGYTF. The CDR3 DNA sequence: TGTGCCAGCAGCGTAGGTGGAACAGCCTATGGCTACACCTTC. Full variable domain (remainder filled in from reference TRBV9 and TRBJ1-2): DSGVTQTPKHLITATGQRVTLRCSPRSGDLSVYWYQQSLDQGLQFLIQYYNGEERAKGNILERFSAQQFPDLHSELNLSSLELGDSALYFCASSVGGTAYGYTFGSGTRLTVV.